Listed below are T cell receptor beta chains from one sample, sequenced in a study of identical twins. TCRdb itself ran the 5' RACE reads through MiXCR, one entry per CDR3 protein. In the table there are 400,000 to 600,000 distinct CDR3 sequences, about 22% of which are singletons. Another study also made use of these data, one on yellow fever vaccine responses in identical twins.

The sequencing input was CD4+ T cells sorted from blood. These receptor sequences come from a woman aged 18-30 years in good health. Each CDR3 is given with its conserved first and last residue. D genes are given only for firm matches. The size entry is marked missing in some rows and otherwise reads once, few, many or a size class.

TRBV12-3/TRBV12-4	TRBJ2-1	NA	NA	TGTGCCAGCAGTTTAGGGACTATGGACAATGAGCAGTTCTTC	CASSLGTMDNEQFF
TRBV9	TRBJ2-1	NA	NA	TGTGCCAGCAGCGTAGGGGTGGGGAGCTCCTACAATGAGCAGTTCTTC	CASSVGVGSSYNEQFF
TRBV7-9	TRBJ1-6	few	NA	TGTGCCAGCAGCTTAGCGCGTGATTCACCCCTCCACTTT	CASSLARDSPLHF
TRBV29-1	TRBJ2-1	NA	NA	TGCAGCGTTGAATTAGGGGACTCCTACAATGAGCAGTTCTTC	CSVELGDSYNEQFF
TRBV5-1	TRBJ1-6	NA	NA	TGCGCCAGCAGTACCCACCCATCCGGGACTTCCCTTTCACCCCTCCACTTT	CASSTHPSGTSLSPLHF
TRBV29-1	TRBJ2-1	NA	TRBD2	TGCAGCGTTGGATCCCGGGAGGGCCGTGGCAATGAGCAGTTCTTC	CSVGSREGRGNEQFF
TRBV5-1	TRBJ2-7	few	TRBD1	TGCGCCAGCAGTGGGACAGCCTACGAGCAGTACTTC	CASSGTAYEQYF
TRBV24-1	TRBJ2-7	few	NA	TGTGCCACCAGTGAATCCATGAAACCCGAGCAGTACTTC	CATSESMKPEQYF
TRBV3-1	TRBJ2-5	few	NA	TGTGCCAGCAGCCAAGGTCAGGTGTCTGGGGAGACCCAGTACTTC	CASSQGQVSGETQYF
TRBV5-1	TRBJ2-2	NA	NA	TGCGCCAGCAGGGTAGAGCACGGGGAGCTGTTTTTT	CASRVEHGELFF
TRBV5-1	TRBJ2-2	many	NA	TGCGCCAGCAGCTTGTCGGGGGGCCTCACCGGGGAGCTGTTTTTT	CASSLSGGLTGELFF
TRBV5-1	TRBJ1-4	many	NA	TGCGCCAGCAGCTTGGGAGCTAATGAAAAACTGTTTTTT	CASSLGANEKLFF
TRBV5-1	TRBJ2-2	NA	TRBD2	TGCGCCAGCAGCGATATTCGAATGGGACTAGCGGGAGGGTCGAACACCGGGGAGCTGTTTTTT	CASSDIRMGLAGGSNTGELFF
TRBV10-3	TRBJ2-7	few	TRBD2	TGTGCCATCAGTGGGGCTAGCGGGAGTTTTCCCGAGCAGTACTTC	CAISGASGSFPEQYF
TRBV12-3/TRBV12-4	TRBJ2-6	few	NA	TGTGCCAGCAGTTTCACACCATCGGCGGGGTACTCTGGGGCCAACGTCCTGACTTTC	CASSFTPSAGYSGANVLTF
TRBV25-1	TRBJ2-1	NA	TRBD1	TGTGCCAGCAGTCAACGGGACAGGTACAATGAGCAGTTCTTC	CASSQRDRYNEQFF
TRBV20-1	TRBJ2-2	few	TRBD2	TGCAGTGCTTCCATAGCGGGAGGGAACACCGGGGAGCTGTTTTTT	CSASIAGGNTGELFF
TRBV11-2	TRBJ2-7	NA	NA	TGTGCCAGCAGCGCCCGACAGGCAATCTACGAGCAGTACTTC	CASSARQAIYEQYF
TRBV7-2	TRBJ1-1	NA	NA	TGTGCCAGCAGCTTAGTCCCGGGAATGAACACTGAAGCTTTCTTT	CASSLVPGMNTEAFF
TRBV5-6	TRBJ2-3	few	NA	TGTGCCAGCGGCTTTCTGAGCACAGATACGCAGTATTTT	CASGFLSTDTQYF
TRBV19	TRBJ2-1	few	NA	TGTGCCAGTAGTATAATGGTCCTTGGGGGGGAGCAGTTCTTC	CASSIMVLGGEQFF
TRBV7-8	TRBJ2-3	NA	NA	TGTGCCAGCAGCCCAAGGAGATCCCAGGGGCCGGGCCCAGATACGCAGTATTTT	CASSPRRSQGPGPDTQYF
TRBV29-1	TRBJ1-1	NA	NA	TGCAGCGCCTCGGAACTGAACACTGAAGCTTTCTTT	CSASELNTEAFF
TRBV25-1	TRBJ2-4	NA	TRBD1	TGTGCCAGCACTATCCGGGACAGGGCCAAAAACATTCAGTACTTC	CASTIRDRAKNIQYF
TRBV2	TRBJ2-1	NA	TRBD2	TGTGCCAGCAGTCGGCGGGGGGGGGATGAGCAGTTCTTC	CASSRRGGDEQFF
TRBV5-6	TRBJ1-6	many	NA	TGTGCCAGCAGCCCGCGGCGGGTAAGCGGGAATTCACCCCTCCACTTT	CASSPRRVSGNSPLHF
TRBV24-1	TRBJ2-1	few	NA	TGTGCCACCAACCCCCGACTCAACTACAATGAGCAGTTCTTC	CATNPRLNYNEQFF
TRBV20-1	TRBJ2-7	NA	NA	TGCAGTGCTAGACCCATAGCGCAATACGAGCAGTACTTC	CSARPIAQYEQYF
TRBV12-3/TRBV12-4	TRBJ1-6	many	NA	TGTGCCAGCAGCAAACAAGAAGGGTCCTATAATTCACCCCTCCACTTT	CASSKQEGSYNSPLHF
TRBV29-1	TRBJ2-2	NA	TRBD1	TGCAGCGCCGAGGGACAGAGCCGCACCGGGGAGCTGTTTTTT	CSAEGQSRTGELFF
TRBV20-1	TRBJ2-3	NA	TRBD2	TGCAGTGCTAGAGATCCGGGAGGGCGTCCAGGTACGCAGTATTTT	CSARDPGGRPGTQYF
TRBV20-1	TRBJ2-1	NA	NA	TGCAGTGCTAGAGATGTGCCTCGCGGGGCGTCCTACAATGAGCAGTTCTTC	CSARDVPRGASYNEQFF
TRBV15	TRBJ1-1	NA	NA	TGTGCCACCAGCAGAGAGAACAGGGACGCTGAAGCTCTCTTT	CATSRENRDAEALF
TRBV12-3/TRBV12-4	TRBJ2-1	few	NA	TGTGCCAGCAGTCCTATCGGACAGTCCCATGAGCAGTTCTTC	CASSPIGQSHEQFF
TRBV5-1	TRBJ2-3	few	TRBD2	TGCGCCAGCAGCTCGGGACTAGGGTTTAGCACAGATACGCAGTATTTT	CASSSGLGFSTDTQYF
TRBV7-9	TRBJ2-7	few	NA	TGTGCCAGCAGCTCCCGACAGGCGACAACAACCTACGAGCAGTACTTC	CASSSRQATTTYEQYF
TRBV12-3/TRBV12-4	TRBJ2-1	many	NA	TGTGCCAGCAGTACTCACAATGAGCAGTTCTTC	CASSTHNEQFF
TRBV9	TRBJ2-1	few	NA	TGTGCCAGCAGCCCCCGATTCGGGAACAATGAGCAGTTCTTC	CASSPRFGNNEQFF
TRBV19	TRBJ2-1	NA	NA	TGTGCCAGTAGTATTATTCTGAACAGGGAGGATTACAATGAGCAGTTCTTC	CASSIILNREDYNEQFF
TRBV29-1	TRBJ2-3	NA	TRBD2	TGCAGCGTTGGGGGGACTAGTGGAAGGCCAGATACGCAGTATTTT	CSVGGTSGRPDTQYF
TRBV7-2	TRBJ2-1	once	TRBD2	TGTGCCAGCAGGCGGGGGGGACGGTTGTCCTACAATGAGCAGTTCTTC	CASRRGGRLSYNEQFF
TRBV2	TRBJ2-5	NA	NA	TGTGCCAGCAAAGCGGGCCAAGAGACCCAGTACTTC	CASKAGQETQYF
TRBV12-3/TRBV12-4	TRBJ2-1	NA	TRBD2	TGTGCCAGCAGTTTAGTTGGACTAGAGAACAATGAGCAGTTCTTC	CASSLVGLENNEQFF
TRBV5-5	TRBJ2-7	NA	TRBD2	TGTGCCAGCAGCCCAAATAGCGGGACTAACTACGAGCAGTACTTC	CASSPNSGTNYEQYF
TRBV27	TRBJ2-1	NA	NA	TGTGCCAGCAGTTCCGGGATAGGGTTTCGTGATGAGCAGTTCTTC	CASSSGIGFRDEQFF
TRBV4-1	TRBJ2-1	NA	NA	TGCGCCAGCAGCCAAGAAGGGACAAGGGTCAATGAGCAGTTCTTC	CASSQEGTRVNEQFF
TRBV11-3	TRBJ2-3	NA	NA	TGTGCCAGCAGCTTAGCGTACCCCCTGAGCACAGATACGCAGTATTTT	CASSLAYPLSTDTQYF
TRBV25-1	TRBJ2-7	few	TRBD2	TGTGCCAGCAGTGAATGGGGGGGAGGTGAGCAGTACTTC	CASSEWGGGEQYF
TRBV20-1	TRBJ2-1	few	TRBD2	TGCAGTGCCAGGACTAGCGGGAGGAGTAGATCCTACAATGAGCAGTTCTTC	CSARTSGRSRSYNEQFF
TRBV20-1	TRBJ2-1	NA	TRBD2	TGCAGTGCTAGACGGCTAGCGGGGGGGAAAGACAATGAGCAGTTCTTC	CSARRLAGGKDNEQFF
TRBV20-1	TRBJ2-4	few	TRBD1	TGCAGTGCTGGACCGACAGGGGGTAATAACATTCAGTACTTC	CSAGPTGGNNIQYF